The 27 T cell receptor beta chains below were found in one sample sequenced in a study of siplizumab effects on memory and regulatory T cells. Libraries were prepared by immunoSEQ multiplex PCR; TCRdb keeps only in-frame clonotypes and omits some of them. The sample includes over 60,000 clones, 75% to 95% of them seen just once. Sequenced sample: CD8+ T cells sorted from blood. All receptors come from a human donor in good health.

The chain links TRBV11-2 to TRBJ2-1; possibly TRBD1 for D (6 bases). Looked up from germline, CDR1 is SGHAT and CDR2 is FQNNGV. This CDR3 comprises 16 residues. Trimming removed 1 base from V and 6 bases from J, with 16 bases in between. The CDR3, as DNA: TGTGCCAGCAGCTTAGCGCGCGTAAGGGGGTTCAATGAGCAGTTCTTC. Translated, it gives CASSLARVRGFNEQFF.

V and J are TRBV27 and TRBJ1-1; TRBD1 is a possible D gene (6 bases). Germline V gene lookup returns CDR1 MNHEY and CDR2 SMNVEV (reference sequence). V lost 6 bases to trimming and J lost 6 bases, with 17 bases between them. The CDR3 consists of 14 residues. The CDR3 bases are TGTGCCAGCAGCCTCAACCTACAGGGAGCTGAAGCTTTCTTT. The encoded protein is CASSLNLQGAEAFF.

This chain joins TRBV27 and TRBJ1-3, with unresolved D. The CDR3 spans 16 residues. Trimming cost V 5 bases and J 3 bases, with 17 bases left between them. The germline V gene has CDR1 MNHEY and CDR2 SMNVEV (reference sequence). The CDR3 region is CASSTTPTAHGNTIYF. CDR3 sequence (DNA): TGTGCCAGCAGTACTACTCCCACGGCGCATGGAAACACCATATATTTT.

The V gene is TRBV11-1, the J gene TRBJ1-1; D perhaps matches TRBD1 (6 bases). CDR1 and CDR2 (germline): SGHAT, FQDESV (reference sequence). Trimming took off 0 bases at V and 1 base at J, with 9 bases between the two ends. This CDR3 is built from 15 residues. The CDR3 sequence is CASSLAPGQNTEAFF. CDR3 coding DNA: TGTGCCAGCAGCTTAGCGCCGGGACAGAACACTGAAGCTTTCTTT. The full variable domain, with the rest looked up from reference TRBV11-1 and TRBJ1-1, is EAEVAQSPRYKITEKSQAVAFWCDPISGHATLYWYRQILGQGPELLVQFQDESVVDDSQLPKDRFSAERLKGVDSTLKIQPAELGDSAMYLCASSLAPGQNTEAFFGQGTRLTVV.

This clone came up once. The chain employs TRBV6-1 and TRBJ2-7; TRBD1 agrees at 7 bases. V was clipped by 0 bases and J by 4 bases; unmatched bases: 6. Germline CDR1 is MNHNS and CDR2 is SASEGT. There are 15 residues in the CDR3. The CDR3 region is CASSEARQGLYEQYF. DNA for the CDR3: TGTGCCAGCAGTGAAGCCCGACAGGGCCTATACGAGCAGTACTTC.

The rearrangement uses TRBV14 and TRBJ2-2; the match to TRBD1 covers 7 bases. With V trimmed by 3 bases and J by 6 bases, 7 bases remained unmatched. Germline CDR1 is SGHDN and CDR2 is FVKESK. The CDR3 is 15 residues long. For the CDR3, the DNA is TGTGCCAGCAGCCATGTAAGGGGGCTACCCGGGGAGCTGTTTTTT. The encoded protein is CASSHVRGLPGELFF.

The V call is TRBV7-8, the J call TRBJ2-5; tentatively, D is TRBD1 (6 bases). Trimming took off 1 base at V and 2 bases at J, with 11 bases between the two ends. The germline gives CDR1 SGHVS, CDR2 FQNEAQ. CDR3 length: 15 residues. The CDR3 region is CASSLGLQGQETQYF. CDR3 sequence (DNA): TGTGCCAGCAGCTTAGGTCTCCAGGGGCAAGAGACCCAGTACTTC.

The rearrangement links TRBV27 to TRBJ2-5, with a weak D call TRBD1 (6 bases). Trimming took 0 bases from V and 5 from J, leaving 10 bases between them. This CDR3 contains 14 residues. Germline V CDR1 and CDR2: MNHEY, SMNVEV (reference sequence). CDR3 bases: TGTGCCAGCAGTTTATCACAGGGTACGGAGACCCAGTACTTC. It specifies CASSLSQGTETQYF.

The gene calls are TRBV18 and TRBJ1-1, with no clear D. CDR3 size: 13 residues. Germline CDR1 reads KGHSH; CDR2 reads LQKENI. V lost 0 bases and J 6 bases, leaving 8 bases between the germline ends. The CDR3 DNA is TGTGCCAGCTCACCACCGGGAGGCGCTGAAGCTTTCTTT. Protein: CASSPPGGAEAFF.

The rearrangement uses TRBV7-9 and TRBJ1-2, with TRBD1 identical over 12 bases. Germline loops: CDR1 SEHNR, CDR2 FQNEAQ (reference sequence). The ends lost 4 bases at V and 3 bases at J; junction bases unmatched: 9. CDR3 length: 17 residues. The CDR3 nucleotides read TGTGCCAGCAGCTCAACGGGACAGGGGGCGCGGGACTATGGCTACACCTTC. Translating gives CASSSTGQGARDYGYTF.

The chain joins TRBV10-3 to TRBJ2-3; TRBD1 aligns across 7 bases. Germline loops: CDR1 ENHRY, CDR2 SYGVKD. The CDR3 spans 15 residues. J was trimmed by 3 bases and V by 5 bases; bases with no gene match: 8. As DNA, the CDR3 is TGTGCCATCAGTTTATCAGGGGGTTTGACAGATACGCAGTATTTT. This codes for CAISLSGGLTDTQYF.

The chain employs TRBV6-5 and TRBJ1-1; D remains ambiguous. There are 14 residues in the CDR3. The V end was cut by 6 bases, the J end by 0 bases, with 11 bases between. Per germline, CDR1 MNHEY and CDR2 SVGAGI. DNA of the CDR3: TGTGCCAGCAGAGGATTTGTCATGAACACTGAAGCTTTCTTT. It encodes CASRGFVMNTEAFF.

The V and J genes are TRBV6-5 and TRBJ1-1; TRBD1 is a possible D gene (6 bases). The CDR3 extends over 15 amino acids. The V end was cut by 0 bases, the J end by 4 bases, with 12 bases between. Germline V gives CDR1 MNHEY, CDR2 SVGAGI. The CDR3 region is CASSYSGGACTEAFF. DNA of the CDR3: TGTGCCAGCAGTTACTCAGGGGGAGCTTGCACTGAAGCTTTCTTT.

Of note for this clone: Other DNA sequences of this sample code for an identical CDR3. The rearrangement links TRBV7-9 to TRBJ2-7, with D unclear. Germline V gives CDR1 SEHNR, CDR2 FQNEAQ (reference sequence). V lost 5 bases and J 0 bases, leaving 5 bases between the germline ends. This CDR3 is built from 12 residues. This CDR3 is CASSLSSYEQYF. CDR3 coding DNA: TGTGCCAGCAGCCTCAGCTCCTACGAGCAGTACTTC.

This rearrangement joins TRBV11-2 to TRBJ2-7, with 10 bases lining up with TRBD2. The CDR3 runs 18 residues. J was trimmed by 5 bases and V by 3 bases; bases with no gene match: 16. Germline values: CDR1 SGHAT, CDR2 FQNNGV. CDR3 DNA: TGTGCCAGCAGCTTTCGGGGTACGAGAGCTAGCGGGAGACACGAGCAGTACTTC. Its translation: CASSFRGTRASGRHEQYF.

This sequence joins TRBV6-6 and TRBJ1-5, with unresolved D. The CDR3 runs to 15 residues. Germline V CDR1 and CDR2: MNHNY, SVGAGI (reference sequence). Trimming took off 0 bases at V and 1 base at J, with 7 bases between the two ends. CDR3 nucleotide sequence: TGTGCCAGCAGTTACTCGACCGAAAGCAATCAGCCCCAGCATTTT. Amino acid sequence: CASSYSTESNQPQHF.

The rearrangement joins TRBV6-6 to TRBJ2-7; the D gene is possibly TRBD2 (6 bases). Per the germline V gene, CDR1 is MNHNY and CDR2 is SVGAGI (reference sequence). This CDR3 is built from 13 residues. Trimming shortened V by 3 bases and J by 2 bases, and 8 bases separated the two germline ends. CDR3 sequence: CASSYGGTYEQYF. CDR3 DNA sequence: TGTGCCAGCAGTTATGGCGGGACCTACGAGCAGTACTTC.

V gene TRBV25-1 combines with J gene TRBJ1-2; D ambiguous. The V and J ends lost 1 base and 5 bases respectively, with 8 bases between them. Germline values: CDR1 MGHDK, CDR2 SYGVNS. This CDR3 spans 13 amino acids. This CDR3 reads CASSEFSGYGYTF. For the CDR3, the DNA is TGTGCCAGCAGTGAATTCTCCGGATATGGCTACACCTTC.

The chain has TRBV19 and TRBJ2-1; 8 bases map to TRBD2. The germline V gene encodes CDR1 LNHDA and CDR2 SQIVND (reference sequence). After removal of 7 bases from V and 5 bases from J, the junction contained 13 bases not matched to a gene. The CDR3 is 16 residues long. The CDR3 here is CASTLGATSADNEQFF. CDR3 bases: TGTGCCAGTACCCTAGGGGCGACTAGCGCTGACAATGAGCAGTTCTTC.

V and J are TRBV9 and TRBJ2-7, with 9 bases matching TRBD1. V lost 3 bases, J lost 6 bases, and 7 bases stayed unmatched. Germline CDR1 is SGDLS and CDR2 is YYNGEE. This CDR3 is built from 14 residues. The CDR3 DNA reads TGTGCCAGCAGCGCCCGGACAGGGGTGCCCGAGCAGTACTTC. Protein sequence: CASSARTGVPEQYF. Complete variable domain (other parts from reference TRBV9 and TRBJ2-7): DSGVTQTPKHLITATGQRVTLRCSPRSGDLSVYWYQQSLDQGLQFLIQYYNGEERAKGNILERFSAQQFPDLHSELNLSSLELGDSALYFCASSARTGVPEQYFGPGTRLTVT.

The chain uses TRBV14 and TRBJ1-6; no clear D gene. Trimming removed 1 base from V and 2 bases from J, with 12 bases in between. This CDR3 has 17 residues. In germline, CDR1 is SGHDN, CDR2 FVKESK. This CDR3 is CASSQGFRDTYNSPLHF. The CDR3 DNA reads TGTGCCAGCAGCCAAGGATTCCGGGATACCTATAATTCACCCCTCCACTTT.

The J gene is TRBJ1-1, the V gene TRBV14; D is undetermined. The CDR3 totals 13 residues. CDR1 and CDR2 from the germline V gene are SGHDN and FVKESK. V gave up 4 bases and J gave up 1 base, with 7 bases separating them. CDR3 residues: CASSPWGNTEAFF. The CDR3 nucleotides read TGTGCCAGCAGCCCGTGGGGGAACACTGAAGCTTTCTTT.

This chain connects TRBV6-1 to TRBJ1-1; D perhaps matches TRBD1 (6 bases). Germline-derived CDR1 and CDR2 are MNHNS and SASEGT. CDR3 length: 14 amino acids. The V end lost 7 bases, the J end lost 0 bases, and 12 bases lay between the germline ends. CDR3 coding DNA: TGTGCCAGCACCGGGGGCTCTATGAACACTGAAGCTTTCTTT. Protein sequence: CASTGGSMNTEAFF.

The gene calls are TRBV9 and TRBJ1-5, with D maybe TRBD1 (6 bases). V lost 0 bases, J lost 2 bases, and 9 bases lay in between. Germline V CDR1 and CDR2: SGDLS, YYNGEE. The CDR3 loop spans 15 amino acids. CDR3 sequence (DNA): TGTGCCAGCAGCGTAGAAGGGGGAGGCAATCAGCCCCAGCATTTT. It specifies CASSVEGGGNQPQHF.

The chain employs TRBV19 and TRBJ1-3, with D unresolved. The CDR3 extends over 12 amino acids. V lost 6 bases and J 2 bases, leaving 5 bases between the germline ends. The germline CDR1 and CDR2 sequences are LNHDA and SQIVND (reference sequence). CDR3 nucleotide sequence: TGTGCCAGTAGCCCCCCTGGAAACACCATATATTTT. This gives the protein CASSPPGNTIYF. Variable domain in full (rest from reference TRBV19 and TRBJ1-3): DGGITQSPKYLFRKEGQNVTLSCEQNLNHDAMYWYRQDPGQGLRLIYYSQIVNDFQKGDIAEGYSVSREKKESFPLTVTSAQKNPTAFYLCASSPPGNTIYFGEGSWLTVV.

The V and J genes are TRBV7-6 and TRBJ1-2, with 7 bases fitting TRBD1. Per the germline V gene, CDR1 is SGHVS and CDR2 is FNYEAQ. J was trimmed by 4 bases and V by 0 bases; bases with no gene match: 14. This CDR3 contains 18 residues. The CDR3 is CASSLALGGAESGYGYTF. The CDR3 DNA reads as TGTGCCAGCAGCTTAGCGTTAGGGGGCGCAGAATCGGGCTATGGCTACACCTTC.

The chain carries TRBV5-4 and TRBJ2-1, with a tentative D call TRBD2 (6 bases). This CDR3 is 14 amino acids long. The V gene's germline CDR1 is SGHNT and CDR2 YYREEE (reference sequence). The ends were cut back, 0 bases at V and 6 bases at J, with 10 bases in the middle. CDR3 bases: TGTGCCAGCAGCTTGGGGCTAGCGCTCAATGAGCAGTTCTTC. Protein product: CASSLGLALNEQFF.